This TCR beta chain came from a study of cytomegalovirus exposure and HLA in healthy donors. Study-wide context: Unique TCRs from HLA-typed donors, 75 million to 100 million of them, were held in an early data release. In terms of ancestry, the Caucasian-associated cluster contained about four fifths of the roughly 400 genotyped donors. Whole-study results and caveats: The likely explanation for a cluster of highly shared sequence variants was sequencing artifact.

As concerns this clone: Its antigen is undetermined.

Sampled while nominally healthy, donors likely had unrecorded immune exposures. 60 Vbeta and 13 Jbeta primers were used in PCR. Measured with immunoSEQ multiplex PCR; TCRdb has only the in-frame clones, and not every one. The sample includes more than 75,000 clones, 75% to 85% of them seen just once. The germline V and J ends were trimmed by 2 bases and 10 bases, with 18 bases remaining between them. This CDR3 comprises 14 residues. Germline CDR1 and CDR2: SGDLS and YYNGEE. The receptor was isolated from a middle-aged woman in good health and CMV-seronegative. The chain recombines TRBV9 with TRBJ1-1; D perhaps matches TRBD1 (6 bases). The specimen sequenced was PBMCs. The CDR3, as DNA: TGTGCCAGCAGCGTGAGCACAGGGCTCGGCGGAGCTTTCTTT. Encoded protein: CASSVSTGLGGAFF.